Listed below are T cell receptor beta chains from one sample, sequenced in a study of cytomegalovirus exposure and HLA in healthy donors. Only in-frame clones appear in the TCRdb table, and some are missing; sequencing was by immunoSEQ multiplex PCR. Among 120,000 or so clones listed, roughly three quarters were seen once. The specimen sequenced was PBMCs. The receptors were sampled from a man aged 25 to 40 in good health and CMV-seropositive. Each CDR3 is given with its conserved first and last residue. Fields, in order: D gene, clone size, J gene, V gene, CDR3 DNA, CDR3 protein. A D gene is named only where the DNA matches it firmly. Size values are once, few and many counts, or a class for expanded clones, and some rows have none.

-	-	TRBJ2-1	TRBV7-6	TGTGCCAGCAGCTTAGAAATAACTGGTTACAATGAGCAGTTCTTC	CASSLEITGYNEQFF
-	-	TRBJ1-2	TRBV19	TGTGCCAGTAGTCCCCTCTGGCAGGGGAGCGACTATGGCTACACCTTC	CASSPLWQGSDYGYTF
-	-	TRBJ1-3	TRBV7-8	TGTGCCAGCAGCCTTACGACAGGAGGAGGAAACACCATATATTTT	CASSLTTGGGNTIYF
-	-	TRBJ1-2	TRBV18	TGTGCCAGCTCACGATCGGAGTGGGGCAGGGCGTATGGCTACACCTTC	CASSRSEWGRAYGYTF
-	-	TRBJ2-1	TRBV5-1	TGCGCCAGCAGCTTGACTAGTGGGCGAGAGCAGTTCTTC	CASSLTSGREQFF
TRBD2	-	TRBJ2-1	TRBV2	TGTGCCAGCAGTGATTCACTAGCGGGACTATACAATGAGCAGTTCTTC	CASSDSLAGLYNEQFF
-	few	TRBJ2-7	TRBV27	TGTGCCAGCAGTTTCCTCTTTGGTGTGGGGGGTGGCGAGCAGTACTTC	CASSFLFGVGGGEQYF
TRBD2	-	TRBJ2-4	TRBV7-9	TGTGCCAGCAGCCTGCTAGCGGGAGGTGGAGGGCTAATCAAAAACATTCAGTACTTC	CASSLLAGGGGLIKNIQYF
TRBD1	-	TRBJ1-2	TRBV28	TGTGCCAGCAGTACACAAATATCCCGGACAGGCCAACCCAACTATGGCTACACCTTC	CASSTQISRTGQPNYGYTF
-	-	TRBJ1-5	TRBV4-1	TGCGCCAGCAGCCAAGGAGGGAGCAATCAGCCCCAGCATTTT	CASSQGGSNQPQHF
TRBD2	-	TRBJ2-1	TRBV5-6	TGTGCCAGCAGCTTCGGGACTAGCGCGCCTTACAATGAGCAGTTCTTC	CASSFGTSAPYNEQFF
TRBD2	-	TRBJ2-3	TRBV6-5	TGTGCCAGCAGACTAGCGGGATTTACAGATACGCAGTATTTT	CASRLAGFTDTQYF
-	-	TRBJ1-2	TRBV11-2	TGTGCCAGCAGCTTCAGGGGTTTCGGCTATGGCTACACCTTC	CASSFRGFGYGYTF
TRBD2	-	TRBJ2-4	TRBV4-1	TGCGCCAGCAGCCAAGATTCCGGGGGGGGCAAAAACATTCAGTACTTC	CASSQDSGGGKNIQYF
TRBD1	once	TRBJ1-5	TRBV7-2	TGTGCCAGCAGCTTAGGGGGACAGGGTATGGGTCAGCCCCAGCATTTT	CASSLGGQGMGQPQHF
TRBD2	-	TRBJ2-3	TRBV6-5	TGTGCCAGCAGTTTTACTAGCGGGAGTAGAGATACGCAGTATTTT	CASSFTSGSRDTQYF
-	-	TRBJ1-2	TRBV10-3	TGTGCCATCAGTTATCGACAGGCCGGTCAGGATGGCTACACCTTC	CAISYRQAGQDGYTF
-	-	TRBJ2-7	TRBV6-1	TGTGCCAGCAGTGAAGCGCTTTCGGGTGGGCAGTACTTC	CASSEALSGGQYF
-	few	TRBJ2-2	TRBV6-4	TGTGCCAGCAGTGACACGGTTCTCACCGGGGAGCTGTTTTTT	CASSDTVLTGELFF
-	-	TRBJ1-1	TRBV27	TGTGCCAGCAGACGGATAGGGAGGGGCACTGAAGCTTTCTTT	CASRRIGRGTEAFF
TRBD1	-	TRBJ1-5	TRBV28	TGTGCCAGCAGTTTCTCGGGACAGGGGCGCGGGTATAGCAATCAGCCCCAGCATTTT	CASSFSGQGRGYSNQPQHF
TRBD2	-	TRBJ2-7	TRBV27	TGTGCCAGCAGCCTCGCTAGCGGGAGGGCTCATCCCTACGAGCAGTACTTC	CASSLASGRAHPYEQYF
TRBD1	-	TRBJ1-1	TRBV9	TGTGCCAGTGTAAAGGGACAGGCGAACACTGAAGCTTTCTTT	CASVKGQANTEAFF
-	-	TRBJ2-2	TRBV27	TGTGCCAGCAGTTTCCCGGCCGGGGAGCTGTTTTTT	CASSFPAGELFF
TRBD1	-	TRBJ1-4	TRBV4-2	TGTGCCAGCAGCCAGGCCGGACAGGGGGCGGCAACTAATGAAAAACTGTTTTTT	CASSQAGQGAATNEKLFF
TRBD2	-	TRBJ2-1	TRBV10-1	TGCGCCAGCAGTGAGGCCCTAGCGGGGGAGTACAATGAGCAGTTCTTC	CASSEALAGEYNEQFF
TRBD1	-	TRBJ1-3	TRBV19	TGTGCCAGTAGTACCCGAGGACAGGGACCGTCTGGAAACACCATATATTTT	CASSTRGQGPSGNTIYF
TRBD1	once	TRBJ1-2	TRBV7-9	TGTGCCAGCAGCAGAGACAGGGCTAACTATGGCTACACCTTC	CASSRDRANYGYTF
TRBD1	once	TRBJ1-2	TRBV7-9	TGTGCCAGCAGCTTGGGGACAGGGGAGGCCTATGGCTACACCTTC	CASSLGTGEAYGYTF
-	-	TRBJ2-1	TRBV5-1	TGCGCCAGCAGGCGAGCGAGCGTTCCCAATGAGCAGTTCTTC	CASRRASVPNEQFF
-	-	TRBJ1-4	TRBV30	TGTGCCTGGATGGACGGGGGAAGTGAAAAACTGTTTTTT	CAWMDGGSEKLFF
TRBD1	-	TRBJ2-7	TRBV11-3	TGTGCCAGCAGCACCCGGACAGGAGAGCAGTACTTC	CASSTRTGEQYF
-	-	TRBJ2-1	TRBV14	TGTGCCAGCAGCCAAGATCGACGGGACAATGAGCAGTTCTTC	CASSQDRRDNEQFF
-	few	TRBJ1-1	TRBV7-9	TGTGCCAGCAGCTTAGGCAGCGCTGAAGCTTTCTTT	CASSLGSAEAFF
TRBD2	-	TRBJ2-1	TRBV27	TGTGCCAGCAGCCGGCCCTGGCGGGAGTTCAACAATGAGCAGTTCTTC	CASSRPWREFNNEQFF
-	-	TRBJ2-2	TRBV5-6	TGTGCCAGCAGCTTGGTAACGGGGGTGTACACCGGGGAGCTGTTTTTT	CASSLVTGVYTGELFF
TRBD1	-	TRBJ1-2	TRBV28	TGTGCCAGCAGTTTCGGACAGGTCTTAGGCTACACCTTC	CASSFGQVLGYTF
TRBD2	-	TRBJ2-1	TRBV27	TGTGCCAGCAGTACAATAAATGATGCGGGAGGGCGGTACAATGAGCAGTTCTTC	CASSTINDAGGRYNEQFF
-	once	TRBJ2-5	TRBV18	TGTGCCAGCTCACCCTCTCAAGAGACCCAGTACTTC	CASSPSQETQYF
-	few	TRBJ1-1	TRBV29-1	TGCAGCGTACAGGTTTCCACTGAAGCTTTCTTT	CSVQVSTEAFF
-	-	TRBJ2-3	TRBV27	TGTGCCGGCACAACCGGAGGCGGCTCCACAGATACGCAGTATTTT	CAGTTGGGSTDTQYF